This TCR beta chain was found in a study of immune evolution from preneoplasia to lung adenocarcinoma. Study context: HLA loss of heterozygosity: about 7% AIS, around 16% MIA, approximately 31% ADC, none AAH.

Macro-dissection enriched premalignant or tumor cells before nucleic acid extraction. Study-wide results and limits: Normal lung had the highest top T cell clone frequencies. Clonality was highest in normal lung, lower in later-stage lesions apparently.

With regard to this clone: Its antigen is unknown.

TCRdb's copy holds only in-frame clones and misses some; the assay was immunoSEQ multiplex PCR. Of under 4,000 clones detected, roughly 82% appear once; the ten largest clones hold approximately 7%. Per the germline V gene, CDR1 is SGDLS and CDR2 is YYNGEE. Trimming took off 0 bases at V and 4 bases at J, with 12 bases between the two ends. The length of the CDR3 is 15 residues. The clonotype was recovered from a person aged 70 to 85 with invasive lung adenocarcinoma. The sample comprised FFPE invasive lung adenocarcinoma tissue. The genes are TRBV9 and TRBJ2-3; possible D gene TRBD2, 6 bases. CDR3 sequence reads: CASSVGGTPPDTQYF. CDR3 DNA: TGTGCCAGCAGCGTAGGCGGGACCCCCCCAGATACGCAGTATTTT.